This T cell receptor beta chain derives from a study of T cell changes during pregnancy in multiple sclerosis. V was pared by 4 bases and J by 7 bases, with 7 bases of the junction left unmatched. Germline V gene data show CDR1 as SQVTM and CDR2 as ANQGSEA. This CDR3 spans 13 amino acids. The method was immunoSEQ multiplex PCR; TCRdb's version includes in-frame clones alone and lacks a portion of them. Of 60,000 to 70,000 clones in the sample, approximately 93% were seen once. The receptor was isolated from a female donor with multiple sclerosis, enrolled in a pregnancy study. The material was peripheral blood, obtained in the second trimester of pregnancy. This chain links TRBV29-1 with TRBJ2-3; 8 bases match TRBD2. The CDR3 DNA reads TGCAGCGTTGTTCTGCTAGCGGGCCATACGCAGTATTTT. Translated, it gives CSVVLLAGHTQYF.